Below are 31 T cell receptor beta chains sequenced from a single sample in a study of control samples from healthy donors and cancer patients. Using immunoSEQ multiplex PCR, the repertoire was profiled, and TCRdb retains in-frame clones only, with some absent. The profile shows fewer than 150,000 clones, 91% of them singletons. Specimen: blood. Every receptor here comes from a woman between 18 and 29 years old in good health.

V usage is TRBV5-1 and J usage is TRBJ1-2; 8 nucleotides agree with TRBD1. Germline assignment: CDR1 SGHRS and CDR2 YFSETQ. V dropped 0 bases and J dropped 5; count of bases not matched to a gene: 6. The CDR3 is made up of 15 amino acids. In nucleotides, the CDR3 is TGCGCCAGCAGCTTGGGACAGGGGATTTCGTATGGCTACACCTTC. It specifies CASSLGQGISYGYTF.

This clone has just one count. The V call is TRBV5-1, the J call TRBJ2-5; TRBD2 agrees at 8 bases. Looked up from germline, CDR1 is SGHRS and CDR2 is YFSETQ. Trimming cost V 2 bases and J 5 bases; bases outside gene matches: 11. The CDR3 totals 16 residues. In DNA form, the CDR3 reads TGCGCCAGCAGCTTAAGCGGGAGAGGTGTGAGTGAGACCCAGTACTTC. Amino acid sequence: CASSLSGRGVSETQYF. The entire variable domain, with the rest obtained from reference TRBV5-1 and TRBJ2-5, is as follows: KAGVTQTPRYLIKTRGQQVTLSCSPISGHRSVSWYQQTPGQGLQFLFEYFSETQRNKGNFPGRFSGRQFSNSRSEMNVSTLELGDSALYLCASSLSGRGVSETQYFGPGTRLLVL.

The chain recombines TRBV5-8 with TRBJ2-6; TRBD1 is a possible D gene (5 bases). The CDR3 is 18 residues long. With 1 base removed from V and 0 bases from J, the gap between germline ends came to 14 bases. The germline V gene encodes CDR1 SGHTS and CDR2 YDEGEE. CDR3 sequence (DNA): TGTGCCAGCAGCTTGACAGGTCTGATAAGCTCTGGGGCCAACGTCCTGACTTTC. Residues: CASSLTGLISSGANVLTF. The variable domain in full, with the rest retrieved from reference TRBV5-8 and TRBJ2-6, is EAGVTQSPTHLIKTRGQQATLRCSPISGHTSVYWYQQALGLGLQFLLWYDEGEERNRGNFPPRFSGRQFPNYSSELNVNALELEDSALYLCASSLTGLISSGANVLTFGAGSRLTVL.

The chain is built from TRBV7-3 and TRBJ2-3, with 7 bases identical to TRBD1. Germline V gene data show CDR1 as SGHTA and CDR2 as FQGTGA. The V gene end was trimmed by 8 bases and the J gene end by 3 bases; junction bases not matched to a gene: 8. The CDR3 is made up of 14 amino acids. The CDR3 bases are TGTGCCAGCCCATACAGGGGCAGGACAGATACGCAGTATTTT. Protein: CASPYRGRTDTQYF.

The rearrangement links TRBV14 to TRBJ2-7; 12 bases agree with TRBD2. V trimming: 1 base; J trimming: 2 bases; junction bases outside the gene matches: 9. In germline, CDR1 is SGHDN, CDR2 FVKESK. The CDR3 totals 18 residues. The DNA for the CDR3 is TGTGCCAGCAGCCAAGGACTAGCGGGAGCTACCGTGGCCTACGAGCAGTACTTC. This sequence encodes CASSQGLAGATVAYEQYF.

The rearrangement joins TRBV4-2 to TRBJ2-2, with 7 bases aligning to TRBD2. The V gene end was trimmed by 0 bases and the J gene end by 6 bases; junction bases not matched to a gene: 13. Germline lookup yields CDR1 LGHNA and CDR2 YNFKEQ. The CDR3 runs to 18 residues. The CDR3 DNA reads TGTGCCAGCAGCCAAGAAGTGCGGCGCGGGAGTTTTTCCGGGGAGCTGTTTTTT. Translating gives CASSQEVRRGSFSGELFF.

The chain joins TRBV9 to TRBJ2-5, with TRBD2 matching over 8 bases. The ends lost 4 bases at V and 5 bases at J; junction bases unmatched: 1. CDR3 length: 12 amino acids. In germline, CDR1 is SGDLS, CDR2 YYNGEE. CDR3 amino acids: CASSPGGETQYF. CDR3 coding DNA: TGTGCCAGCAGCCCGGGGGGGGAGACCCAGTACTTC.

This chain uses TRBV6-5 with TRBJ2-7, with 11 bases fitting TRBD2. Germline loops: CDR1 MNHEY, CDR2 SVGAGI. J lost 1 base, V lost 6 bases, and 2 bases had no gene match. This CDR3 is built from 14 residues. CDR3 bases: TGTGCCAGCAGGAGACTAGCGGGATCCTACGAGCAGTACTTC. It yields the protein CASRRLAGSYEQYF.

The chain employs TRBV5-3 and TRBJ2-7, with 13 bases lining up with TRBD2. TRBV5-3 is placed among ORFs of uncertain function. J gave up 2 bases and V 4 bases, and 9 bases lay outside the gene matches. The CDR3 is 17 amino acids. The CDR3 nucleotides are TGTGCCAGAAGCCCAACCGGGACTAGCGGGGAGCCCTACGAGCAGTACTTC. It is translated as CARSPTGTSGEPYEQYF.

This chain connects TRBV10-3 to TRBJ1-6, with 8 bases lining up with TRBD1. CDR1 is ENHRY, CDR2 SYGVKD, per germline. This CDR3 region has 13 residues. The V and J ends lost 6 bases and 6 bases, in that order; junction bases with no gene match: 1. Here the CDR3 DNA reads TGTGCCATCAGGACAGGGGCTAATTCACCCCTCCACTTT. Translation: CAIRTGANSPLHF.

The chain is built from TRBV3-1 (or the pseudogene TRBV3-2) and TRBJ1-2, with D possibly TRBD1 on 5 matching bases. Trimming pared 2 bases from V and 0 bases from J, leaving 16 bases between. This CDR3 has 17 amino acids. Germline V CDR1 and CDR2: LGHDT, YNNKEL (reference sequence). The CDR3 coding sequence is TGTGCCAGCAGCCAACTTCCGGGACGGAACTCTAACTATGGCTACACCTTC. Protein product: CASSQLPGRNSNYGYTF.

The chain recombines TRBV19 with TRBJ2-3; unclear D gene. Germline V lookup: CDR1 LNHDA, CDR2 SQIVND (reference sequence). Trimming removed 5 bases at V and 2 bases at J, with 14 bases between. This CDR3 has 15 residues. The CDR3 bases are TGTGCCAGTAGTCCCCGACTTGTCAACACAGATACGCAGTATTTT. It is translated as CASSPRLVNTDTQYF.

Here the CDR3 reads CASSRVYPPRPTPLHF. The CDR3 nucleotides are TGCGCCAGCAGCCGAGTATATCCCCCCCGACCAACACCCCTCCACTTT. The chain is built from TRBV4-3 and TRBJ1-6; D unclear. CDR1 and CDR2 from the germline V gene are LGHNA and YSLEER. Trimming took off 4 bases at V and 11 bases at J, with 21 bases between the two ends. CDR3 length equals 16 residues.

This chain links TRBV30 with TRBJ2-3; 13 nucleotides match TRBD2. Germline V gene data show CDR1 as GTSNPN and CDR2 as SVGIG (reference sequence). This CDR3 spans 16 amino acids. V dropped 0 bases and J dropped 4; count of bases not matched to a gene: 4. The CDR3 DNA follows: TGTGCCTGGAGTGTACTAGCGGGGGGGATATCAGATACGCAGTATTTT. It is translated as CAWSVLAGGISDTQYF.

This chain joins TRBV28 and TRBJ2-7; 8 nucleotides line up with TRBD2. The CDR3 has 17 residues. The V segment lost 2 bases and the J segment 6 bases; nucleotides outside the gene matches: 15. CDR1 is MDHEN, CDR2 SYDVKM, per germline. The CDR3 region has the DNA TGTGCCAGCAGTTTACCCCCCTATTCGGGAGGGCTGATCGAGCAGTACTTC. Translating it yields CASSLPPYSGGLIEQYF.

The rearrangement links TRBV7-9 to TRBJ1-1; D may be TRBD1 (6 bases). There are 15 residues in the CDR3. Germline V gene sequence: CDR1 SEHNR, CDR2 FQNEAQ (reference sequence). With 7 bases removed from V and 5 bases from J, the gap between germline ends came to 20 bases. The CDR3 is CASTKEGGRKTEAFF. For the CDR3, the DNA is TGTGCCAGCACCAAAGAGGGGGGGAGGAAGACTGAAGCTTTCTTT. The full variable domain, with the rest looked up from reference TRBV7-9 and TRBJ1-1, is DTGVSQNPRHKITKRGQNVTFRCDPISEHNRLYWYRQTLGQGPEFLTYFQNEAQLEKSRLLSDRFSAERPKGSFSTLEIQRTEQGDSAMYLCASTKEGGRKTEAFFGQGTRLTVV.

The rearrangement joins TRBV19 to TRBJ2-2; D is unresolved. V was pared by 3 bases and J by 0 bases, with 8 bases between. The germline gives CDR1 LNHDA, CDR2 SQIVND (reference sequence). This CDR3 region has 15 residues. The CDR3 sequence is CASSITASNTGELFF. The CDR3 DNA reads as TGTGCCAGTAGTATCACAGCCTCGAACACCGGGGAGCTGTTTTTT.

The count of this clone is one. As DNA, the CDR3 is TGTGCCTGGAGTAGGTCTAGCGGGAGGAACCCCTACACCGGGGAGCTGTTTTTT. Translation gives CAWSRSSGRNPYTGELFF. The chain employs TRBV30 and TRBJ2-2, with 11 bases aligning to TRBD2. The CDR3 runs to 18 residues. The V segment lost 2 bases and the J segment 3 bases; nucleotides outside the gene matches: 11. CDR1 and CDR2 (germline): GTSNPN, SVGIG (reference sequence).

This clone appeared a few times. The chain has TRBV2 and TRBJ2-7; TRBD1 matches 7 bases. Germline V gives CDR1 SNHLY, CDR2 FYNNEI. With 6 bases clipped from V and 6 bases from J, the junction kept 5 bases outside the gene matches. This CDR3 comprises 12 residues. CDR3 sequence reads: CASRVYRGEQYF. In DNA, the CDR3 is TGTGCCAGCAGGGTGTACAGGGGCGAGCAGTACTTC.

The genes are TRBV6-2 or TRBV6-3 and TRBJ2-1; 8 bases fit TRBD1. V gave up 6 bases and J gave up 7 bases; unmatched junction bases: 11. The CDR3 loop spans 15 amino acids. Germline values: CDR1 MNHEY, CDR2 SVGEGT. CDR3 region: CASSVPRGQSNEQFF. CDR3 bases: TGTGCCAGCAGCGTCCCCAGGGGGCAATCGAATGAGCAGTTCTTC.

This chain links TRBV28 with TRBJ2-7; 7 nucleotides line up with TRBD1. The CDR3 runs 14 residues. Germline V CDR1 and CDR2: MDHEN, SYDVKM. The ends lost 6 bases at V and 2 bases at J; junction bases unmatched: 7. The CDR3 DNA sequence: TGTGCCAGCAGCACCGGGCAGGGGGCCTACGAGCAGTACTTC. This codes for CASSTGQGAYEQYF.

The gene calls are TRBV6-2 or TRBV6-3 and TRBJ1-6; unclear D gene. V shed 5 bases and J shed 0 bases, with 11 bases lying between them. CDR3 length equals 16 residues. CDR1 MNHEY and CDR2 SVGEGT come from the germline V gene. In nucleotides, the CDR3 is TGTGCCAGCAGTGCATTCAGGAGCTCCTATAATTCACCCCTCCACTTT. It codes for CASSAFRSSYNSPLHF.

By share, this clone counts as medium-sized. The CDR3 spells CASSVGTGANNEQFF. DNA for the CDR3: TGTGCCAGCAGCGTCGGGACAGGGGCGAACAATGAGCAGTTCTTC. The chain joins TRBV9 to TRBJ2-1, with 10 bases matching TRBD1. V shed 2 bases, J shed 5 bases, and the junction held 4 bases outside the gene matches. Germline V gives CDR1 SGDLS, CDR2 YYNGEE. The CDR3 is made up of 15 amino acids.

The chain couples TRBV7-8 to TRBJ1-1; 8 bases line up with TRBD1. Germline V gene sequence: CDR1 SGHVS, CDR2 FQNEAQ. The CDR3 totals 14 residues. Trimming cost V 3 bases and J 3 bases; bases outside gene matches: 3. For the CDR3, the DNA is TGTGCCAGCAGCTTCAACAGGGGGGACACTGAAGCTTTCTTT. It is translated as CASSFNRGDTEAFF. The variable domain in full, completed from reference TRBV7-8 and TRBJ1-1, reads GAGVSQSPRYKVAKRGQDVALRCDPISGHVSLFWYQQALGQGPEFLTYFQNEAQLDKSGLPSDRFFAERPEGSVSTLKIQRTQQEDSAVYLCASSFNRGDTEAFFGQGTRLTVV.

CDR3 coding DNA: TGTGCCAGCGCGCGGTACCCGGCAGAAGCTAACTATGGCTACACCTTC. This codes for CASARYPAEANYGYTF. This rearrangement joins TRBV28 to TRBJ1-2; D not resolved. Germline V gives CDR1 MDHEN, CDR2 SYDVKM. V lost 8 bases, J lost 0 bases, and 19 bases lay in between. The CDR3 spans 16 residues.

This clone was observed a few times. This chain connects TRBV18 to TRBJ2-7; 7 nucleotides match TRBD1. This CDR3 contains 13 residues. Germline loops: CDR1 KGHSH, CDR2 LQKENI. V shed 8 bases, J shed 4 bases, and the junction held 8 bases outside the gene matches. The CDR3 DNA sequence: TGTGCCAGCACTGGACAGGTTGGGTACGAGCAGTACTTC. Translated, it gives CASTGQVGYEQYF.

The V call is TRBV4-3, the J call TRBJ2-5; D remains unclear. Trimming took 1 base from V and 0 from J, leaving 12 bases between them. Per germline, CDR1 LGHNA and CDR2 YSLEER. The CDR3 totals 16 residues. The CDR3 here is CASSQALAVYQETQYF. The DNA for the CDR3 is TGCGCCAGCAGCCAAGCACTGGCGGTATACCAAGAGACCCAGTACTTC.

Notes on this clone: Other DNA sequences from this sample encode an identical CDR3 as well. The rearrangement links TRBV9 to TRBJ1-5, with D unresolved. The CDR3 is made up of 13 amino acids. The V end lost 3 bases, the J end lost 10 bases, and 14 bases lay between the germline ends. CDR1 and CDR2 from the germline V gene are SGDLS and YYNGEE. The CDR3 nucleotides are TGTGCCAGCAGCGCGAGTTACAGCCAACCCCAGCATTTT. Translated: CASSASYSQPQHF.

The J gene is TRBJ2-3, the V gene TRBV5-1; D is unclear. The V and J ends lost 0 bases and 2 bases respectively, with 7 bases between them. CDR1 and CDR2 (germline): SGHRS, YFSETQ. This CDR3 is 14 amino acids long. CDR3 bases: TGCGCCAGCAGCTTGGGACTTACCACAGATACGCAGTATTTT. Translated, it gives CASSLGLTTDTQYF.

J is TRBJ2-3 and V is TRBV28; 7 positions agree with TRBD1. This CDR3 is built from 15 residues. V lost 6 bases and J lost 0; bases outside the gene matches: 6. Germline V gene lookup returns CDR1 MDHEN and CDR2 SYDVKM. CDR3: CASSPGQESTDTQYF. Here the CDR3 DNA reads TGTGCCAGCAGCCCAGGACAGGAAAGCACAGATACGCAGTATTTT.

This clone was observed a single time. The gene calls are TRBV5-1 and TRBJ2-5; 16 bases map to TRBD2. The germline V gene encodes CDR1 SGHRS and CDR2 YFSETQ. The ends lost 3 bases at V and 3 bases at J; junction bases unmatched: 5. The CDR3 is 17 amino acids. The CDR3: CASSSGLAGGHKETQYF. DNA for the CDR3: TGCGCCAGCAGCTCGGGACTAGCGGGGGGGCACAAAGAGACCCAGTACTTC.